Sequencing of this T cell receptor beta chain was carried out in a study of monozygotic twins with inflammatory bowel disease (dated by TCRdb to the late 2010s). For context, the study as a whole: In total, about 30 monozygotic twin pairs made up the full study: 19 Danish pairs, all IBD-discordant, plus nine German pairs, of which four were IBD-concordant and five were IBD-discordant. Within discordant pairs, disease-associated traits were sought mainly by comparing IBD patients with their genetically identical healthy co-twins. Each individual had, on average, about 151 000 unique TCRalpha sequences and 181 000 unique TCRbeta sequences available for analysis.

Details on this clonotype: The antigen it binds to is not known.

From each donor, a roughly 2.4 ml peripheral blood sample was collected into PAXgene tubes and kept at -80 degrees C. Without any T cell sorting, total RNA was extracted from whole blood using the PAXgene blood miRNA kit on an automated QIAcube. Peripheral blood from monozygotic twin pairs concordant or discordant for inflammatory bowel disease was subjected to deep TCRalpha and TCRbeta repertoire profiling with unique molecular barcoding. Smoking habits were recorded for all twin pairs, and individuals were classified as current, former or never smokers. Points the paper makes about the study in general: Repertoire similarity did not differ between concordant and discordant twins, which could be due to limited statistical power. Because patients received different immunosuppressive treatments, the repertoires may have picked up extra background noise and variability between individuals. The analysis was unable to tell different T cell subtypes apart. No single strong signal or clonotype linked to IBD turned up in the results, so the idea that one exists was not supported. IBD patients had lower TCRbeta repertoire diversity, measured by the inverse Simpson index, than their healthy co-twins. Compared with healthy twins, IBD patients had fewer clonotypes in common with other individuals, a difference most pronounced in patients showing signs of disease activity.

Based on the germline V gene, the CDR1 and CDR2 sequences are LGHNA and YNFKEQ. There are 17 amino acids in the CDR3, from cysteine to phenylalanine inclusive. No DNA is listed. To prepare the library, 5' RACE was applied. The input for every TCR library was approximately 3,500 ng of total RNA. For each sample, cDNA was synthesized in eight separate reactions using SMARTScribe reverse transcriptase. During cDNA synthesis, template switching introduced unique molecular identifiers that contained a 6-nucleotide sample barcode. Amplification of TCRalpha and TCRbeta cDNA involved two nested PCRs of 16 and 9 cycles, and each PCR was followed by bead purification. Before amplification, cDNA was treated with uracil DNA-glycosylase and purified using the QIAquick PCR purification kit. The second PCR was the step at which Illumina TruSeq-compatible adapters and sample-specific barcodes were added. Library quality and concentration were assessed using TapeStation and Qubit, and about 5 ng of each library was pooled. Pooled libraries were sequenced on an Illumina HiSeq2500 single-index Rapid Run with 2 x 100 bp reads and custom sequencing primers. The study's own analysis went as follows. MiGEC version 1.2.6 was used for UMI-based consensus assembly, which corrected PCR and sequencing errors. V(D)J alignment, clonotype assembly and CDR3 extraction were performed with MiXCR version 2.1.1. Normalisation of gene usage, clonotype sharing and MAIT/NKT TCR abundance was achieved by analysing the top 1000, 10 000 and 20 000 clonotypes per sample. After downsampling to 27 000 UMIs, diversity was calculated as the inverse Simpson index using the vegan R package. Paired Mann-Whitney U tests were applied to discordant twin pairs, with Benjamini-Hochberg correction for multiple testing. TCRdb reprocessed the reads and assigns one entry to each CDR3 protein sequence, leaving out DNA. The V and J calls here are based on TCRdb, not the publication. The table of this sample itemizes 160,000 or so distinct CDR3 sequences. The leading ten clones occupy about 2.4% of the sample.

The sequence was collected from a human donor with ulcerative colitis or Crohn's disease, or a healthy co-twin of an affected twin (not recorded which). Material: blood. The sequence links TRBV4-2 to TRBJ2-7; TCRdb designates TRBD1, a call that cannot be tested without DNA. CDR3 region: CASSQAQQDSLSYEQYF.